This T cell receptor (beta chain) was captured in a study of cytomegalovirus exposure and HLA in healthy donors. The CDR3 is made up of 17 amino acids. Per the germline V gene, CDR1 is SEHNR and CDR2 is FQNEAQ (reference sequence). V gave up 3 bases and J gave up 0 bases, with 15 bases separating them. Findings and caveats of the study: V segments that were indistinguishable, TRBV6-2 and TRBV6-3 among them, were omitted from analysis. By HLA locus, TCR association rates varied in a later analysis, with DRB1 showing the most and HLA-C the fewest. When a later analysis compared HLA-associated TCR beta chains with equally common others, the HLA-associated chains turned out to be more clonally expanded and to have lower generation probabilities.

The PCR had 60 Vbeta and 13 Jbeta primers. Here immunoSEQ multiplex PCR was the method, and the copy in TCRdb shows in-frame clones only, minus some. The data show more than 85,000 clones, around 73% seen once. This clone occurred a few times. The antigen is unknown. The same CDR3 can be traced to other DNA sequences in this sample. The chain links TRBV7-9 to TRBJ1-5, with D possibly TRBD1 on 5 matching bases. This sequence originates from a man between 35 and 55 years old in good health and CMV-seronegative. Material: PBMCs. Here the CDR3 reads CASSLISTVDSNQPQHF. CDR3 nucleotides: TGTGCCAGCAGCTTGATTTCGACAGTGGATAGCAATCAGCCCCAGCATTTT.